The 10 T cell receptor beta chains reported below all come from one sample, sequenced in a study of CD4 T cells in relation to SARS-CoV-2 and coronaviruses. The unexposed donors gave CD4+ T cells in about 2011-2019, prior to COVID-19. TCRdb keeps only in-frame clones here, not all; method: immunoSEQ multiplex PCR. The sample lists approximately 59,000 clones; 80% to 90% were seen once. Sequencing was carried out using memory CD4+ T cells from PBMCs. The origin of the receptors is a human donor in good health.

V and J are TRBV11-2 and TRBJ2-7, with no clear D. This CDR3 is built from 15 residues. Germline CDR1 and CDR2: SGHAT and FQNNGV. Trimming left V 3 bases short and J 3 bases short, with 15 bases between. The CDR3 sequence: CASSFGLRALYEQYF. In DNA form, the CDR3 reads TGTGCCAGCAGCTTTGGCCTTCGGGCCCTCTACGAGCAGTACTTC.

This chain uses TRBV3-1 (or the pseudogene TRBV3-2) with TRBJ2-3; 8 nucleotides align to TRBD2. The CDR3 has 17 residues. J was trimmed by 4 bases and V by 2 bases; bases with no gene match: 11. CDR1 is LGHDT and CDR2 is YNNKEL in the germline V gene (reference sequence). DNA for the CDR3: TGTGCCAGCAGCCAACATACGGCGGGGGGAGTTCCAGATACGCAGTATTTT. This encodes CASSQHTAGGVPDTQYF.

The rearrangement links TRBV10-3 to TRBJ2-3, with 12 positions matching TRBD2. There are 18 residues in the CDR3. V shed 4 bases and J 2 bases; nucleotides not matched to a gene: 10. The germline V gene encodes CDR1 ENHRY and CDR2 SYGVKD. The CDR3 sequence is CAISGGKLAGGFTDTQYF. The CDR3 region has the DNA TGTGCCATCAGTGGAGGGAAACTAGCGGGAGGCTTCACAGATACGCAGTATTTT.

This chain joins TRBV20-1 and TRBJ2-7, with a tentative D call TRBD1 (5 bases). Germline CDR1 reads DFQATT; CDR2 reads SNEGSKA (reference sequence). V was clipped by 3 bases and J by 8 bases, with 11 bases between them. The CDR3 runs to 11 residues. The CDR3 bases are TGCAGTGCTAGGACAGAACACAAGCAGTACTTC. Its protein product is CSARTEHKQYF.

By its share, this clone is medium-sized. The chain combines TRBV6-2 or TRBV6-3 with TRBJ1-2; D is possibly TRBD1 (5 bases). V lost 5 bases and J lost 8, with 9 bases in between. The length of the CDR3 is 11 residues. Germline lookup yields CDR1 MNHEY and CDR2 SVGEGT. The CDR3 region is CASSGDRGYTF. The CDR3, as DNA: TGTGCCAGCAGTGGAGACAGAGGCTACACCTTC.

This chain links TRBV5-1 with TRBJ1-1; TRBD1 aligns across 11 bases. CDR3 size: 15 residues. V lost 0 bases to trimming and J lost 4 bases; unmatched junction nucleotides: 2. Germline CDR1 reads SGHRS; CDR2 reads YFSETQ. The CDR3 sequence is CASSLGDRGVTEAFF. The DNA of the CDR3 is TGCGCCAGCAGCTTGGGGGACAGGGGGGTCACTGAAGCTTTCTTT.

The chain uses TRBV28 and TRBJ2-4; tentatively, D is TRBD2 (7 bases). Germline CDR1 MDHEN, CDR2 SYDVKM. Trimming stripped 6 bases from V and 2 bases from J, with 26 bases between. The CDR3 is made up of 19 amino acids. CDR3 nucleotides: TGTGCCAGCAGAGCCCGCTCGACCAGGGGAGGGATGACCAAAAACATTCAGTACTTC. Translated, it gives CASRARSTRGGMTKNIQYF.

V and J are TRBV7-9 and TRBJ1-3, with 7 positions matching TRBD1. In germline, CDR1 is SEHNR, CDR2 FQNEAQ (reference sequence). CDR3 size: 15 residues. V shed 5 bases and J 2 bases; nucleotides not matched to a gene: 6. CDR3 sequence: CASSESGQTGNTIYF. The CDR3 nucleotides are TGTGCCAGCAGCGAATCGGGACAGACTGGAAACACCATATATTTT.

The chain has TRBV7-2 and TRBJ2-3; D remains unclear. The V and J ends lost 0 bases and 4 bases respectively, with 5 bases between them. Germline CDR1 reads SGHTA; CDR2 reads FQGNSA. The CDR3 has 13 amino acids. CDR3 loop: CASSLASPDTQYF. CDR3 DNA: TGTGCCAGCAGCTTAGCGTCTCCAGATACGCAGTATTTT. Looking up the rest from reference TRBV7-2 and TRBJ2-3 gives the full variable domain: GAGVSQSPSNKVTEKGKDVELRCDPISGHTALYWYRQSLGQGLEFLIYFQGNSAPDKSGLPSDRFSAERTGGSVSTLTIQRTQQEDSAVYLCASSLASPDTQYFGPGTRLTVL.

The chain combines TRBV5-1 with TRBJ2-5; D possibly corresponds to TRBD2 (5 bases). The CDR3 has 15 amino acids. V was clipped by 0 bases and J by 2 bases, with 11 bases between them. CDR1 is SGHRS and CDR2 is YFSETQ in the germline V gene. CDR3 bases: TGCGCCAGCAGCTTGGTAGAGGGCGGGCAAGAGACCCAGTACTTC. It codes for CASSLVEGGQETQYF. Using reference TRBV5-1 and TRBJ2-5 for the parts outside the CDR3, the full variable domain is KAGVTQTPRYLIKTRGQQVTLSCSPISGHRSVSWYQQTPGQGLQFLFEYFSETQRNKGNFPGRFSGRQFSNSRSEMNVSTLELGDSALYLCASSLVEGGQETQYFGPGTRLLVL.